This T cell receptor (beta chain) was observed in a study of shared T cell receptors in the human thymus. Germline V lookup: CDR1 MDHEN, CDR2 SYDVKM. The V end lost 2 bases, the J end lost 8 bases, and 18 bases lay between the germline ends. The CDR3 covers 16 residues. Libraries were prepared by immunoSEQ multiplex PCR; TCRdb keeps only in-frame clonotypes and omits some of them. The sample has about 610,000 clones, roughly 90% seen once. Separately, the same data were catalogued under a study of human thymus T cells. From that second work: Healthy Finnish infants undergoing corrective surgery for congenital heart defects were used as donors. Resections were taken during corrective heart surgery, and the thymus tissue came from these.

The sequencing input was thymocytes. The sequence was obtained from a boy under two years old with a congenital heart defect. The chain links TRBV28 to TRBJ1-4; weak D call: TRBD1 (6 bases). The CDR3 loop reads CASSLRWEGGGEKLFF. CDR3 coding DNA: TGTGCCAGCAGTTTACGGTGGGAGGGAGGGGGAGAAAAACTGTTTTTT.